This is a list of T cell receptor beta chains from one sample in a study of siplizumab effects on memory and regulatory T cells. Sequencing was performed with immunoSEQ multiplex PCR; in TCRdb, only in-frame clones are kept and a portion is missing. This sample has about 12,000 clones, with 45% to 50% found just once. Their specific antigens are unknown. The source material was CFSE-low (dividing) CD8+ T cells sorted from an allogeneic mixed lymphocyte reaction. Receptor source: a human donor in good health; the cells came from an allogeneic mixed lymphocyte reaction. Some clones in this sample may be carry-over from other donors' samples. CDR3s include the opening cysteine and the closing phenylalanine or tryptophan. The D gene is left open where the match is weak. Clone size is not always given. Where it is, it says once, few, many or a class for expanded clones.

TRBJ2-7 medium-sized NA TRBV27 TGTGCCAGCAGTTTACATGGGACCAATTACGAGCAGTACTTC CASSLHGTNYEQYF
TRBJ2-7 NA TRBD2 TRBV7-6 TGTGCCAGCAGGAGCGGGGGTGACTACGAGCAGTACTTC CASRSGGDYEQYF
TRBJ2-2 NA NA TRBV11-2 TGTGCCAGCAGCTTAGATTGGTCAGCCACCGGGGAGCTGTTTTTT CASSLDWSATGELFF
TRBJ1-1 NA NA TRBV11-2 TGTGCCAGCAGCTTTCAGGCTGTGTCTGAAGCTTTCTTT CASSFQAVSEAFF
TRBJ2-1 NA NA TRBV19 TGTGCCAGTAGTCACGACTCCTACAATGAGCAGTTCTTC CASSHDSYNEQFF
TRBJ1-1 NA NA TRBV6-1 TGTGCCAGCAGTCCAGGGAACACTGAAGCTTTCTTT CASSPGNTEAFF
TRBJ1-2 NA NA TRBV7-9 TGTGCCTCCTCAGCTAACTATGGCTACACCTTC CASSANYGYTF
TRBJ1-1 medium-sized NA TRBV2 TGTGCCAGCAGTGAAGAACAGGGCGTTGAAGCTTTCTTT CASSEEQGVEAFF
TRBJ2-6 NA NA TRBV7-2 TGTGCCAGCAGCCCTCCGTTCGGGGAAGTCGGGGCCAACGTCCTGACTTTC CASSPPFGEVGANVLTF
TRBJ2-7 medium-sized NA TRBV7-9 TGTGCCAGCAGCCCCGGGGCCTACGAGCAGTACTTC CASSPGAYEQYF
TRBJ1-6 NA NA TRBV27 TGTGCCAGCAGTTTAGGTTATAATTCACCCCTCCACTTT CASSLGYNSPLHF
TRBJ1-3 NA TRBD1 TRBV11-2 TGTGCCAGCAGGGACAGGGTGGCCGGAAACACCATATATTTT CASRDRVAGNTIYF
TRBJ2-7 NA NA TRBV6-6 TGTGCCAGCAGTTACTCTCCGGGTTCGGCGGAGCAGTACTTC CASSYSPGSAEQYF
TRBJ1-5 few TRBD1 TRBV27 TGTGCCAGCAGTAGGGGGACAGGCCTCAATCAGCCCCAGCATTTT CASSRGTGLNQPQHF
TRBJ2-7 few NA TRBV6-5 TGTGCCAGCAGTTTCGGACGTGGGGCCTACGAGCAGTACTTC CASSFGRGAYEQYF
TRBJ2-3 few NA TRBV7-9 TGTGCCAGCAGCTCGCACCTGGGGGCCCGGAGAGATACGCAGTATTTT CASSSHLGARRDTQYF
TRBJ1-4 few NA TRBV5-1 TGCGCCAGCAGCATTGGTGCGCAACAGGGAACTAATGAAAAACTGTTTTTT CASSIGAQQGTNEKLFF
TRBJ1-1 medium-sized NA TRBV5-1 TGCGCCAGCAGCCCCCTCGGGGGGGATTACACTGAAGCTTTCTTT CASSPLGGDYTEAFF
TRBJ1-2 NA TRBD1 TRBV4-1 TGCGCCAGCAGCCAAAGTAGGACAGGAACGAACTATGGCTACACCTTC CASSQSRTGTNYGYTF
TRBJ1-2 once NA TRBV6-7 TGTGCCAGCAGCTACAAGCTTGCAATGGGCGGAGGCATGAATGGCTACACCTTC CASSYKLAMGGGMNGYTF
TRBJ2-1 few NA TRBV12-5 TGTGCTAGTGCCCTATTTAACTCGGGTGAGCAGTTCTTC CASALFNSGEQFF
TRBJ2-7 NA NA TRBV7-9 TGTGCCAGCAGCAGCGGGACACTCTACGAGCAGTACTTC CASSSGTLYEQYF
TRBJ2-6 NA NA TRBV27 TGTGCCAGCAGCTTCAGCGCCTGGGGGGCCAACGTCCTGACTTTC CASSFSAWGANVLTF
TRBJ2-1 NA TRBD2 TRBV11-2 TGTGCCAGCAGCAGGGCCACTAGCGTAGCCTACAATGAGCAGTTCTTC CASSRATSVAYNEQFF
TRBJ2-7 few TRBD1 TRBV11-3 TGTGCCAGCAGCACGCGGACAGGGGCAAGGGAGCAGTACTTC CASSTRTGAREQYF
TRBJ2-3 NA TRBD2 TRBV5-5 TGTGCCAGCCAAGGGAGTAGCGGGGGGCGAAGCACAGATACGCAGTATTTT CASQGSSGGRSTDTQYF
TRBJ2-5 NA TRBD2 TRBV9 TGTGCCAGCAGCCCCTTCGGGGGGTACCAAGAGACCCAGTACTTC CASSPFGGYQETQYF
TRBJ1-1 few NA TRBV13 TGTGCCAGCAGCCCTTATAACAGTGACACTGAAGCTTTCTTT CASSPYNSDTEAFF
TRBJ2-7 medium-sized NA TRBV4-1 TGCGCCAGCAGCCAAGGGGCATCGAAAGGCTACGAGCAGTACTTC CASSQGASKGYEQYF
TRBJ1-1 NA TRBD1 TRBV7-3 TGTGCCAGCAGCTTAGGGACAGGAAACACTGAAGCTTTCTTT CASSLGTGNTEAFF
TRBJ1-4 few TRBD1 TRBV4-1 TGCGCCAGCAGCCATCTCCTGGGACAGGGGGCGTCCACTAATGAAAAACTGTTTTTT CASSHLLGQGASTNEKLFF
TRBJ2-2 NA TRBD2 TRBV4-1 TGCGCCAGCAGCCACCCAAGCGGGGTCGGGGAGCTGTTTTTT CASSHPSGVGELFF
TRBJ2-2 NA NA TRBV13 TGTGCCAGCAGCTTAACCCCCGCCGGGGAGCTGTTTTTT CASSLTPAGELFF
TRBJ2-7 once NA TRBV5-4 TGTGCCAGCAGCCCTGACAGGTTTGAAGGCTACGAGCAGTACTTC CASSPDRFEGYEQYF
TRBJ2-7 medium-sized NA TRBV2 TGTGCCAGCAGTCCTTCCTACGAGCAGTACTTC CASSPSYEQYF
TRBJ1-2 NA TRBD1 TRBV4-1 TGCGCCAGCAGCCAAGTTCGGACAGGGAACTATGGCTACACCTTC CASSQVRTGNYGYTF
TRBJ1-2 many TRBD1 TRBV7-9 TGTGCCAGCAGCTGGCCCGGGACAGGGGGGCGGTATGGCTACACCTTC CASSWPGTGGRYGYTF
TRBJ2-2 NA TRBD2 TRBV12-5 TGTGCTAGTGGCGACGATACTAGCGGGAGGGACACCGGGGAGCTGTTTTTT CASGDDTSGRDTGELFF
TRBJ2-7 NA NA TRBV10-3 TGTGCCATCAGTGAGCCGGCAAGCTACGAGCAGTACTTC CAISEPASYEQYF
TRBJ2-1 NA TRBD2 TRBV27 TGTGCCAGCAGTTTATCTGCGGGGGAATCCTACAATGAGCAGTTCTTC CASSLSAGESYNEQFF
TRBJ2-5 NA NA TRBV11-2 TGTGCCAGCAGCGATCACAGCTTAGGACGAGAGACCCAGTACTTC CASSDHSLGRETQYF
TRBJ2-1 once NA TRBV7-9 TGTGCCAGCAGCCTGGGCGAGGGGTCTTACAATGAGCAGTTCTTC CASSLGEGSYNEQFF
TRBJ2-1 NA NA TRBV19 TGTGCCAGTAGTTCCCGGGGGAATGAGCAGTTCTTC CASSSRGNEQFF